One T cell receptor beta chain is described in this entry. Method: immunoSEQ multiplex PCR; TCRdb's copy keeps in-frame clones and lacks some. The sample has 90,000 or so clones, more than 80% seen once; the top ten hold roughly 5%. These data are taken from a study of Tregs in tolerant kidney transplant recipients. Trimming took 5 bases from V and 1 from J; bases not matched to a gene: 7. This CDR3 has 15 residues. Germline loops: CDR1 SQVTM, CDR2 ANQGSEA. Sequenced: CD8+ T cells from blood. The sequence was collected from a human donor in good health. V usage is TRBV29-1 and J usage is TRBJ2-1; 8 bases are shared with TRBD2. The CDR3: CSVKLAELSYNEQFF. CDR3 sequence (DNA): TGCAGCGTTAAACTAGCGGAGCTATCCTACAATGAGCAGTTCTTC.